This passage covers 25 T cell receptor beta chains from one sample sequenced in a study of chemoradiotherapy in HPV16-positive cancers. Libraries were prepared by immunoSEQ multiplex PCR; TCRdb keeps only in-frame clonotypes and omits some of them. The sample records fewer than 30,000 clones, roughly 95% being singletons. Sampling was carried out from a patient who underwent chemoradiotherapy. These receptors all come from a human donor with HPV-associated anogenital cancer.

The V gene is TRBV28, the J gene TRBJ1-1; TRBD1 matches 9 bases. Trimming removed 6 bases from V and 5 bases from J; junction bases left unmatched: 10. Germline V gene data show CDR1 as MDHEN and CDR2 as SYDVKM. This CDR3 spans 15 amino acids. CDR3 nucleotides: TGTGCCAGCAGGGAACTACAGGGGGCATGGACTGAAGCTTTCTTT. Translating it yields CASRELQGAWTEAFF.

This chain connects TRBV5-1 to TRBJ1-6; no firm D call. Trimming took 2 bases from V and 6 from J, leaving 6 bases between them. This CDR3 contains 13 residues. Germline-derived CDR1 and CDR2 are SGHRS and YFSETQ. CDR3 protein: CASSLEGNSPLHF. CDR3 DNA sequence: TGCGCCAGCAGCTTAGAGGGTAATTCACCCCTCCACTTT.

The chain is built from TRBV2 and TRBJ1-1, with 7 bases lining up with TRBD1. The CDR3 totals 16 residues. Germline loops: CDR1 SNHLY, CDR2 FYNNEI. J was trimmed by 2 bases and V by 0 bases; bases with no gene match: 6. CDR3 nucleotides: TGTGCCAGCAGTGAAGCCAGGGGGACACCTAACACTGAAGCTTTCTTT. Residues: CASSEARGTPNTEAFF.

The chain links TRBV5-1 to TRBJ1-5; perhaps TRBD1 as D (5 bases). This CDR3 comprises 15 residues. Per the germline V gene, CDR1 is SGHRS and CDR2 is YFSETQ. Trimming pared 3 bases from V and 6 bases from J, leaving 16 bases between. The CDR3 sequence: CASSWAPGERQPQHF. The CDR3 DNA reads as TGCGCCAGCAGCTGGGCCCCGGGGGAGCGTCAGCCCCAGCATTTT.

The chain links TRBV15 to TRBJ2-1; 8 bases are shared with TRBD1. This CDR3 is 13 amino acids long. Per the germline V gene, CDR1 is LNHNV and CDR2 is YYDKDF (reference sequence). In DNA, the CDR3 is TGTGAAGGTGGGAGGCAGGGGGCCAATGAGCAGTTCTTC. Amino acids: CEGGRQGANEQFF.

This rearrangement joins TRBV23-1 to TRBJ1-2; unclear D gene. TRBV23-1 is classed as an ORF, of uncertain function. Trimming left V 11 bases short and J 5 bases short, with 6 bases between. This CDR3 has 9 residues. The CDR3 DNA follows: TGCGCCCTCGAGTATGGCTACACCTTC. Translated: CALEYGYTF.

CDR3 sequence: CASSVRGRGETQYF. The CDR3 DNA reads TGTGCCAGTAGTGTCCGGGGCCGGGGTGAGACCCAGTACTTC. The chain uses TRBV19 and TRBJ2-5; either TRBD1 or TRBD2 may fit D (5 bases each). V was shortened by 5 bases and J by 5 bases, with 15 bases between the two germline ends. The CDR3 contains 14 residues. Germline loops: CDR1 LNHDA, CDR2 SQIVND (reference sequence).

The V and J genes are TRBV7-3 and TRBJ2-2; D unclear. The CDR3 loop spans 13 amino acids. Germline-derived CDR1 and CDR2 are SGHTA and FQGTGA. The V gene lost 5 bases and the J gene lost 3 bases, with 7 bases spanning the gap. The CDR3 sequence: CASSMDHTGELFF. CDR3 sequence (DNA): TGTGCCAGCAGCATGGACCACACCGGGGAGCTGTTTTTT.

This rearrangement joins TRBV4-2 to TRBJ2-7; possible D gene TRBD2, 6 bases. V was shortened by 1 base and J by 4 bases, with 14 bases between the two germline ends. Germline V gene lookup returns CDR1 LGHNA and CDR2 YNFKEQ. CDR3 size: 15 residues. The CDR3 nucleotides read TGTGCCAGCAGCCAAGTAGGGACTGGGGAATACGAGCAGTACTTC. This translates into CASSQVGTGEYEQYF.

The CDR3, as DNA: TGTGCCAGCAGTTTAACGGCAGGTAATCAGCCCCAGCATTTT. It encodes CASSLTAGNQPQHF. J is TRBJ1-5 and V is TRBV7-9; D gene unclear. CDR3 size: 14 residues. The germline V gene has CDR1 SEHNR and CDR2 FQNEAQ (reference sequence). V was clipped by 6 bases and J by 4 bases, with 13 bases between them.

The chain combines TRBV5-1 with TRBJ2-7, with D possibly being TRBD2 (5 bases). Looked up from germline, CDR1 is SGHRS and CDR2 is YFSETQ. Trimming pared 0 bases from V and 4 bases from J, leaving 11 bases between. This CDR3 is 14 amino acids long. CDR3 sequence reads: CASSLGAGLYEQYF. The DNA of the CDR3 is TGCGCCAGCAGCTTGGGGGCGGGCTTATACGAGCAGTACTTC.

The chain is built from TRBV5-4 and TRBJ1-1, with D perhaps TRBD1 (6 bases). In germline, CDR1 is SGHNT, CDR2 YYREEE (reference sequence). The CDR3 extends over 16 amino acids. The ends were cut back, 4 bases at V and 5 bases at J, with 21 bases in the middle. CDR3 DNA sequence: TGTGCCAGCAGCCCGCGCGGTGGACAGTCGAGGACTGAAGCTTTCTTT. This gives the protein CASSPRGGQSRTEAFF. The full variable domain, its missing parts supplied by reference TRBV5-4 and TRBJ1-1, is ETGVTQSPTHLIKTRGQQVTLRCSSQSGHNTVSWYQQALGQGPQFIFQYYREEENGRGNFPPRFSGLQFPNYSSELNVNALELDDSALYLCASSPRGGQSRTEAFFGQGTRLTVV.

This rearrangement joins TRBV6-6 to TRBJ2-7; D is ambiguous. The CDR3 has 12 residues. Germline V lookup: CDR1 MNHNY, CDR2 SVGAGI (reference sequence). Trimming took off 6 bases at V and 0 bases at J, with 6 bases between the two ends. CDR3 loop: CASRASSYEQYF. Written as DNA, the CDR3 is TGTGCCAGCAGAGCGTCCTCCTACGAGCAGTACTTC.

This clone was picked up one time. The J gene is TRBJ2-7, the V gene TRBV5-4; D is ambiguous. The CDR3 runs 13 residues. The germline gives CDR1 SGHNT, CDR2 YYREEE (reference sequence). The V end was cut by 4 bases, the J end by 2 bases, with 10 bases between. As DNA, the CDR3 is TGTGCCAGCAGCACCCAGTGGACCTACGAGCAGTACTTC. Protein product: CASSTQWTYEQYF.

V is TRBV5-5 and J is TRBJ1-5, with a possible D match to TRBD1 (5 bases). Trimming removed 0 bases at V and 5 bases at J, with 9 bases between. CDR1 is SGHKS, CDR2 YYEKEE, per germline (reference sequence). This CDR3 spans 14 amino acids. DNA of the CDR3: TGTGCCAGCAGCTTGGTCGGGGGGGATCAGCCCCAGCATTTT. Translating it yields CASSLVGGDQPQHF.

The chain uses TRBV4-3 and TRBJ2-6; 11 bases are shared with TRBD1. Trimming took 1 base from V and 1 from J; bases not matched to a gene: 0. This CDR3 has 17 amino acids. From germline, CDR1 is LGHNA and CDR2 YSLEER. CDR3 bases: TGCGCCAGCAGCCAAGGGGACAGGGGGTCTGGGGCCAACGTCCTGACTTTC. This encodes CASSQGDRGSGANVLTF.

This chain joins TRBV4-3 and TRBJ1-2; a weak D match, TRBD1 (6 bases). Germline loops: CDR1 LGHNA, CDR2 YSLEER. V lost 0 bases to trimming and J lost 4 bases, with 12 bases between them. The CDR3 length is 15 residues. The CDR3 bases are TGCGCCAGCAGCCAAGATCCGGGGGCAGGCTATGGCTACACCTTC. This sequence encodes CASSQDPGAGYGYTF.

The V and J genes are TRBV19 and TRBJ2-3; no clear D gene. In germline, CDR1 is LNHDA, CDR2 SQIVND (reference sequence). The CDR3 loop spans 17 amino acids. Trimming cost V 4 bases and J 2 bases, with 19 bases left between them. CDR3 sequence: CASSTSDKAFYTDTQYF. CDR3 DNA: TGTGCCAGTAGTACTTCCGATAAGGCCTTCTACACAGATACGCAGTATTTT.

J is TRBJ2-3 and V is TRBV11-3; D tentatively reads TRBD1 or TRBD2 (5 bases each). Germline lookup yields CDR1 SGHNT and CDR2 YENEEA. The CDR3 length is 13 residues. The V gene lost 6 bases and the J gene lost 7 bases, with 14 bases spanning the gap. In nucleotides, the CDR3 is TGTGCCAGCAGTTCCGGGACCAAGAATACGCAGTATTTT. Translating gives CASSSGTKNTQYF.

The genes are TRBV10-3 and TRBJ1-2, with D possibly being TRBD1 (5 bases). The ends were cut back, 10 bases at V and 3 bases at J, with 18 bases in the middle. The germline gives CDR1 ENHRY, CDR2 SYGVKD. The CDR3 contains 14 residues. The CDR3 loop is CANKRAVGDYGYTF. The CDR3 DNA sequence: TGTGCCAACAAACGCGCAGTGGGGGACTATGGCTACACCTTC.

This sequence joins TRBV5-6 and TRBJ2-1; D remains ambiguous. The CDR3 contains 16 residues. Germline lookup yields CDR1 SGHDT and CDR2 YYEEEE. Trimming pared 1 base from V and 0 bases from J, leaving 11 bases between. The CDR3 DNA is TGTGCCAGCAGCTTGTTTTCGGGCAGCTCCTACAATGAGCAGTTCTTC. Translated: CASSLFSGSSYNEQFF.

This chain connects TRBV28 to TRBJ1-3; D is unresolved. The CDR3 loop spans 14 amino acids. Between the trimmed V and J ends, which lost 6 bases and 2 bases, there was a span of 11 bases. Germline V gene data show CDR1 as MDHEN and CDR2 as SYDVKM. CDR3 DNA sequence: TGTGCCAGCAGCCCCATCCCCCCTGGAAACACCATATATTTT. Translated, it gives CASSPIPPGNTIYF.

This clone has a single count. The V gene is TRBV19, the J gene TRBJ2-7; D ambiguous. Per the germline V gene, CDR1 is LNHDA and CDR2 is SQIVND (reference sequence). This CDR3 has 13 residues. V shed 1 base and J shed 4 bases, with 8 bases lying between them. CDR3 sequence: CASSIGQKYEQYF. The CDR3 nucleotides read TGTGCCAGTAGTATAGGCCAGAAATACGAGCAGTACTTC.

The V call is TRBV11-2, the J call TRBJ2-1; 12 bases agree with TRBD2. Germline V CDR1 and CDR2: SGHAT, FQNNGV. CDR3 length equals 17 residues. The V gene end was trimmed by 1 base and the J gene end by 5 bases; junction bases not matched to a gene: 6. The CDR3 spells CASSLVPSGRGNNEQFF. CDR3 nucleotides: TGTGCCAGCAGCTTAGTTCCTAGCGGGAGGGGCAACAATGAGCAGTTCTTC.

In this sample, this clone turned up a few times. The V call is TRBV28, the J call TRBJ2-7, with D unclear. V lost 1 base and J 1 base, leaving 8 bases between the germline ends. The CDR3 loop spans 14 amino acids. Germline V lookup: CDR1 MDHEN, CDR2 SYDVKM. The CDR3 nucleotides read TGTGCCAGCAGTTTATTTCCCCCATCCTACGAGCAGTACTTC. As protein: CASSLFPPSYEQYF.